This T cell receptor (beta chain) came from a study of shared clonotypes between healthy human individuals. Overall study findings and caveats: The study generally estimated greater richness for naive than memory subsets. The small donor group covered limited genetic and exposure diversity.

Concerning this clone: Antigen unknown.

Sequenced by immunoSEQ multiplex PCR; TCRdb stores in-frame clones only, minus some. The table lists some 660,000 clones, around 73% of them singletons. The sequence was collected from a woman aged 25 to 39 in good health. The sequenced sample was memory CD4+ T cells sorted from blood. Subset noted: CD45RA-negative fraction.

CDR3 DNA sequence: TGTGCCAGCAGCTCCCGGGGTAGCGGGATTAGAGAGACCCAGTACTTC. It encodes CASSSRGSGIRETQYF. The chain employs TRBV7-3 and TRBJ2-5; 8 nucleotides align to TRBD2. The CDR3 loop spans 16 amino acids. Per the germline V gene, CDR1 is SGHTA and CDR2 is FQGTGA. The V segment lost 4 bases and the J segment 4 bases; nucleotides outside the gene matches: 11.